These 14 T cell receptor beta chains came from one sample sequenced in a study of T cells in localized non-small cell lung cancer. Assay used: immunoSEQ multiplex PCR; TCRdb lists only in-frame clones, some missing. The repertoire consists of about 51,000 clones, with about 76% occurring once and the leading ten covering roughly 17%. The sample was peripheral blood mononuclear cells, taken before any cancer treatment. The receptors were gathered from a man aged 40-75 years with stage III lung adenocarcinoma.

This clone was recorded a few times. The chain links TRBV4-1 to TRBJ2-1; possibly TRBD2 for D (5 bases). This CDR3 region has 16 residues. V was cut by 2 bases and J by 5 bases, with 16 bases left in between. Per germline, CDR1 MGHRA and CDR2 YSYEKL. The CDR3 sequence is CASSQNVAPNNNEQFF. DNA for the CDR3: TGCGCCAGCAGCCAAAACGTAGCGCCCAATAACAATGAGCAGTTCTTC.

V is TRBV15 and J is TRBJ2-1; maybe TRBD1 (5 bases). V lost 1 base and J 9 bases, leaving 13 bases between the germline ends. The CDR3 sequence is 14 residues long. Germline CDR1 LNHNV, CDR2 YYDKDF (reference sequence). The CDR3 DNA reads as TGTGCCACCAGCAGAGGGCAGGGTCCAGGTGAGCAGTTCTTC. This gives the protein CATSRGQGPGEQFF.

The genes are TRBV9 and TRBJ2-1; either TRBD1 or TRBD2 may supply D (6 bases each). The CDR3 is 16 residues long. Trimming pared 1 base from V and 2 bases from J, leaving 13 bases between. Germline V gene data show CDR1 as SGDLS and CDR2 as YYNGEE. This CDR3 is CASSVRGAGAYNEQFF. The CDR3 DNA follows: TGTGCCAGCAGCGTAAGGGGGGCCGGGGCCTACAATGAGCAGTTCTTC.

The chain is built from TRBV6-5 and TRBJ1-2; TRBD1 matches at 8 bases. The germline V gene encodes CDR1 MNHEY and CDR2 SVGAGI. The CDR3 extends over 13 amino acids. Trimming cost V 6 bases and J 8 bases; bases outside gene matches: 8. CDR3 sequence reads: CASRIPGGQGYTF. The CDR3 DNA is TGTGCCAGCAGAATTCCAGGGGGCCAGGGCTACACCTTC.

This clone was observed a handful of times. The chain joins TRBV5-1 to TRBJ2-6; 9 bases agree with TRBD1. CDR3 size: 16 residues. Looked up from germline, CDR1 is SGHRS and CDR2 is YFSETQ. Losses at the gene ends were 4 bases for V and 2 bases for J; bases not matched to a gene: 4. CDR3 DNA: TGCGCCAGCAGCCCCGACAGGGGGACTGGGGCCAACGTCCTGACTTTC. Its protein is CASSPDRGTGANVLTF.

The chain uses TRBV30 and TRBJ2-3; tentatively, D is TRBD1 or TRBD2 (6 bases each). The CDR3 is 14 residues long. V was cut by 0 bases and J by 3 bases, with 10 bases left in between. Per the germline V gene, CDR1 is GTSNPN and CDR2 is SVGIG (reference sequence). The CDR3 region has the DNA TGTGCCTGGAGTGTGGGGGGCCGGACAGATACGCAGTATTTT. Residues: CAWSVGGRTDTQYF.

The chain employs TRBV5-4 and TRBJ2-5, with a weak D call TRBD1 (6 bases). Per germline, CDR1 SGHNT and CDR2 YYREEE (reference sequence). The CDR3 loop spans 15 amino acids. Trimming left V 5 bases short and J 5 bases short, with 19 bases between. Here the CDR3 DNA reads TGTGCCAGCAGTCCCAGGGGTTGGGGTGAGGAGACCCAGTACTTC. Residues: CASSPRGWGEETQYF.

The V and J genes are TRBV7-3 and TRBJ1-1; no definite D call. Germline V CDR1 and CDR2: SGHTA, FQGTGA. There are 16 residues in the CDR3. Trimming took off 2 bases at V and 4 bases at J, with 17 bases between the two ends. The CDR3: CASSLSASTLGTEAFF. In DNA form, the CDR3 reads TGTGCCAGCAGCTTATCGGCCTCCACACTGGGCACTGAAGCTTTCTTT.

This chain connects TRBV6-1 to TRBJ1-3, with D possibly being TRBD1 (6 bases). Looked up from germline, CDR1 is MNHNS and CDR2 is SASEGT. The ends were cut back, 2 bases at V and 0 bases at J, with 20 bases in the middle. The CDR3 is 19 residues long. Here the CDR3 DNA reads TGTGCCAGCAGTGAAAGCTCCGGGACACTCCTTAGCTCTGGAAACACCATATATTTT. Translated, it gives CASSESSGTLLSSGNTIYF.

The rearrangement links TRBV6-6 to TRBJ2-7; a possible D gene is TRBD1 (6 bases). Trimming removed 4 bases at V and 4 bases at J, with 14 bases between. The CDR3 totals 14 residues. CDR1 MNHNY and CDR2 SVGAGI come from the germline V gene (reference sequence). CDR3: CASSSTGPSYEQYF. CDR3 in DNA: TGTGCCAGCAGTTCGACAGGCCCATCTTACGAGCAGTACTTC.

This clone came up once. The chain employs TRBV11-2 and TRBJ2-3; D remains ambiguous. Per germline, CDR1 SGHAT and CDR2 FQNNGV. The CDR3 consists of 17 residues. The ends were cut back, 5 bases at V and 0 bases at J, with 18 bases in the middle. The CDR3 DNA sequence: TGTGCCAGCAGCAAAGGGTACGGCAGCACGAGCACAGATACGCAGTATTTT. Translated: CASSKGYGSTSTDTQYF.

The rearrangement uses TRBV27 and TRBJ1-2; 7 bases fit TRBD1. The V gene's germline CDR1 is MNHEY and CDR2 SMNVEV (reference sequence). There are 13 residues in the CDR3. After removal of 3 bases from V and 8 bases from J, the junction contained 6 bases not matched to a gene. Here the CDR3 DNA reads TGTGCCAGCAGTTTTTCCACAGGGGTGGGCTACACCTTC. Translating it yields CASSFSTGVGYTF.

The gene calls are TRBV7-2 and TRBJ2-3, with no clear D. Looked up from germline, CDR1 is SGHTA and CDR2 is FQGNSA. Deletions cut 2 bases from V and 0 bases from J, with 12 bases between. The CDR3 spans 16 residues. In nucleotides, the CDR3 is TGTGCCAGCAGCTTACAGGCTGCTGCTAGCACAGATACGCAGTATTTT. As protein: CASSLQAAASTDTQYF.

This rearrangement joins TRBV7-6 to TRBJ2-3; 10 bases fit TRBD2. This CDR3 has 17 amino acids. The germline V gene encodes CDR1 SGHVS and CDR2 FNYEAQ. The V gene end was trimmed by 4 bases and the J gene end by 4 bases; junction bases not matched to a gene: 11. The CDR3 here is CASSSLLTSGVADTQYF. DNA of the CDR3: TGTGCCAGCAGCTCCCTCCTTACTAGCGGGGTGGCAGATACGCAGTATTTT. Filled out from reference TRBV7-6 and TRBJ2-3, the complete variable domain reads GAGVSQSPRYKVTKRGQDVALRCDPISGHVSLYWYRQALGQGPEFLTYFNYEAQQDKSGLPNDRFSAERPEGSISTLTIQRTEQRDSAMYRCASSSLLTSGVADTQYFGPGTRLTVL.